This T cell receptor (beta chain) was obtained from a study of blood T cell repertoires in COVID-19. Study context: Material from acute and convalescent COVID-19 was sourced from the United States, Italy and Spain. Sources were T cells, B-cell-depleted T cells, or PBMCs; the material itself was cDNA or gDNA.

Original processing methods: Estimation of nucleated cell counts relied on the amplification of reference gene primers. Clones were read by immunoSEQ multiplex PCR, and TCRdb kept only the in-frame ones, dropping some. Clone size and the V and J calls come from that table; the DNA yielded D and trimming. The sample records tens of thousands of clones, roughly 87% being singletons. J gave up 6 bases and V 5 bases, and 15 bases lay outside the gene matches. The CDR3 extends over 17 amino acids. Germline CDR1 MDHEN, CDR2 SYDVKM. The TCR comes from a man in his 70s with acute or convalescent COVID-19. This rearrangement joins TRBV28 to TRBJ1-5; 8 nucleotides match TRBD1. The specimen sequenced was peripheral blood. The CDR3 loop is CASSQGQGRWPRQPQHF. The CDR3 DNA sequence: TGTGCCAGCAGTCAAGGACAGGGCCGTTGGCCTCGTCAGCCCCAGCATTTT.